This is a list of T cell receptor beta chains from one sample in a study of preoperative IRX-2 immunotherapy in early breast cancer. Method: immunoSEQ multiplex PCR; TCRdb's copy keeps in-frame clones and lacks some. The table has roughly 93,000 clones, roughly 89% seen once; the top ten hold over 2%. This specimen consisted of tumor tissue, obtained after IRX-2 immunotherapy. The receptor set was obtained from a human donor with breast cancer. The CDR3 runs from the conserved cysteine through the conserved F or W. Each record gives: CDR3 DNA, CDR3 protein, V gene, J gene, D gene, clone size. D genes are given only for firm matches. Size is omitted from some rows. Given values are once, few, many or a class for expanded clones.

DNA: TGTGCCAGCAGTGAAACCCAATACAATGAGCAGTTCTTC
CDR3: CASSETQYNEQFF
V: TRBV9
J: TRBJ2-1
D: -
size: once

DNA: TGCGCCAGCAGCCCATGGGACTCCCTCACAGATACGCAGTATTTT
CDR3: CASSPWDSLTDTQYF
V: TRBV1
J: TRBJ2-3
D: -
size: -

DNA: TGCGCCAGCCCTTTCGGAGCAACTAATGAAAAACTGTTTTTT
CDR3: CASPFGATNEKLFF
V: TRBV23-1
J: TRBJ1-4
D: -
size: -

DNA: TGTGCCAGCAGCTCGATAGACGGGAACACTGAAGCTTTCTTT
CDR3: CASSSIDGNTEAFF
V: TRBV7-6
J: TRBJ1-1
D: -
size: -

DNA: TGTGCCATCAGTGCTGGGAATTCACCCCTCCACTTT
CDR3: CAISAGNSPLHF
V: TRBV6-8
J: TRBJ1-6
D: -
size: -

DNA: TGCGCCAGCAGCTTGGAAGGGGGCTCCTACGAGCAGTACTTC
CDR3: CASSLEGGSYEQYF
V: TRBV5-1
J: TRBJ2-7
D: -
size: once

DNA: TGTGCCAGCAGTCTGGGACAGGGCTATGGCTACACCTTC
CDR3: CASSLGQGYGYTF
V: TRBV7-1
J: TRBJ1-2
D: TRBD1
size: -

DNA: TGTGCCAGCAGTGAAGCGTTCCGCAATCAGCCCCAGCATTTT
CDR3: CASSEAFRNQPQHF
V: TRBV6-4
J: TRBJ1-5
D: -
size: -

DNA: TGCGCCAGCAGCCCTACAGGGGTGAACGGGGCCAACGTCCTGACTTTC
CDR3: CASSPTGVNGANVLTF
V: TRBV5-1
J: TRBJ2-6
D: TRBD1
size: -

DNA: TGTGCCAGCGTAAAGGGGGATCTCGGGGGGCGCCGTGATACGCAGTATTTT
CDR3: CASVKGDLGGRRDTQYF
V: TRBV7-7
J: TRBJ2-3
D: -
size: -

DNA: TGTGCCAGCAGCCCACAAATAAATCAGCCCCAGCATTTT
CDR3: CASSPQINQPQHF
V: TRBV7-1
J: TRBJ1-5
D: -
size: -

DNA: TGTGCCAGCAGTCGGACAGTCACCGGGGAGCTGTTTTTT
CDR3: CASSRTVTGELFF
V: TRBV7-1
J: TRBJ2-2
D: -
size: -

DNA: TGTGCCAGCAGCTTAGACGGGAATAGCAATCAGCCCCAGCATTTT
CDR3: CASSLDGNSNQPQHF
V: TRBV11-3
J: TRBJ1-5
D: -
size: few

DNA: TGTGCCAGTAGTATCCCACTAGCGGGAGGCCTAATTGAGCAGTTCTTC
CDR3: CASSIPLAGGLIEQFF
V: TRBV19
J: TRBJ2-1
D: TRBD2
size: once

DNA: TGTGCCAGCAGCTTTCTTGCCGTCCCCCTCACCGGGGAGCTGTTTTTT
CDR3: CASSFLAVPLTGELFF
V: TRBV14
J: TRBJ2-2
D: -
size: few

DNA: TGCGCCAGCAACCTAGGGGAGGCGGTGAACACTGAAGCTTTCTTT
CDR3: CASNLGEAVNTEAFF
V: TRBV5-1
J: TRBJ1-1
D: -
size: -

DNA: TGCGCCAGCAGCTCCGAAGGGACAGAAAATCAGCCCCAGCATTTT
CDR3: CASSSEGTENQPQHF
V: TRBV5-1
J: TRBJ1-5
D: TRBD1
size: -

DNA: TGTGCCAGCAGTTATCGGAGGGCGGGTAGCACTTTCTTT
CDR3: CASSYRRAGSTFF
V: TRBV6-8
J: TRBJ1-1
D: -
size: -

DNA: TGCGCCAGCAGCCAGGATCCAATCAGGAGGACTTCCTACGAGCAGTACTTC
CDR3: CASSQDPIRRTSYEQYF
V: TRBV5-1
J: TRBJ2-7
D: -
size: few

DNA: TGTGCCAGCTCATCTAGCGGGGGCCCCTACGAGCAGTACTTC
CDR3: CASSSSGGPYEQYF
V: TRBV18
J: TRBJ2-7
D: TRBD2
size: -

DNA: TGTGCCAGCAGCTTGGATTGGAGACACAATTCACCCCTCCACTTT
CDR3: CASSLDWRHNSPLHF
V: TRBV7-1
J: TRBJ1-6
D: -
size: few

DNA: TGTGCCAGCAGTCATAGGACTAGCGGGAGCAATGAGCAGTTCTTC
CDR3: CASSHRTSGSNEQFF
V: TRBV11-3
J: TRBJ2-1
D: TRBD2
size: few

DNA: TGCGCCAGCAGCTCGACTAGCGGGGGGCCTGGGGAGCTGTTTTTT
CDR3: CASSSTSGGPGELFF
V: TRBV5-1
J: TRBJ2-2
D: TRBD2
size: -

DNA: TGTGCCAGCTCACCAAAGGTGGGGAAGGGCAATCAGCCCCAGCATTTT
CDR3: CASSPKVGKGNQPQHF
V: TRBV18
J: TRBJ1-5
D: -
size: -

DNA: TGTGCCAGCAGCTCCGATAGAAATACATTCACAAATTCACCCCTCCACTTT
CDR3: CASSSDRNTFTNSPLHF
V: TRBV11-3
J: TRBJ1-6
D: -
size: -

DNA: TGTGCCAGCAGAAAACAGGGTAGGAGTGTCGGTGAGCAGTTCTTC
CDR3: CASRKQGRSVGEQFF
V: TRBV6-7
J: TRBJ2-1
D: -
size: -

DNA: TGTGCCAGTAGTATAGTCCCCATTGATCAGCCCCAGCATTTT
CDR3: CASSIVPIDQPQHF
V: TRBV19
J: TRBJ1-5
D: -
size: -

DNA: TGTGCAGCCGTCAGCGGGGGTTTAGATACGCAGTATTTT
CDR3: CAAVSGGLDTQYF
V: TRBV30
J: TRBJ2-3
D: TRBD2
size: -

DNA: TGTGCCAGCAGCTACCACCAGGGGACAGGGGACTCACCCCTCCACTTT
CDR3: CASSYHQGTGDSPLHF
V: TRBV11-3
J: TRBJ1-6
D: TRBD1
size: -

DNA: TGCGCCAGCAGTCCGGGGCGGGGTCGGACCTACGAGCAGTACTTC
CDR3: CASSPGRGRTYEQYF
V: TRBV5-1
J: TRBJ2-7
D: -
size: few

DNA: TGTGCCAGCAGCCAAGCGCTGGGTTCCTACGAGCAGTACTTC
CDR3: CASSQALGSYEQYF
V: TRBV14
J: TRBJ2-7
D: -
size: -

DNA: TGCAGCGTTGATGAAGGGGGCACTGAAGCTTTCTTT
CDR3: CSVDEGGTEAFF
V: TRBV29-1
J: TRBJ1-1
D: -
size: -

DNA: TGCAGCGTTGCCCATCCGGGTGGCCAGGGGAATGAAGCTTTCTTT
CDR3: CSVAHPGGQGNEAFF
V: TRBV29-1
J: TRBJ1-1
D: -
size: -

DNA: TGTGCCAGCTCACCCCGGGACAGGGACAATGAGCAGTTCTTC
CDR3: CASSPRDRDNEQFF
V: TRBV18
J: TRBJ2-1
D: TRBD1
size: -

DNA: TGTGCCAGCAGCCCAGATGGGGGTGTGAGCTACACCTTC
CDR3: CASSPDGGVSYTF
V: TRBV7-1
J: TRBJ1-2
D: -
size: -

DNA: TGTGCCAGCAGCTTGGCCAGGGGATCCTACAATGAGCAGTTCTTC
CDR3: CASSLARGSYNEQFF
V: TRBV7-7
J: TRBJ2-1
D: -
size: -

DNA: TGTGCCAGCAGTCTCCGGGACTTCTATTCCTACGAGCAGTACTTC
CDR3: CASSLRDFYSYEQYF
V: TRBV6-8
J: TRBJ2-7
D: -
size: -

DNA: TGTGCCAGCAGTCAAGGACAAGTCTCTGGAAACACCATATATTTT
CDR3: CASSQGQVSGNTIYF
V: TRBV28
J: TRBJ1-3
D: -
size: -

DNA: TGTGCCACTTATAGCGGGGGGGCCAGTGAGCAGTACTTC
CDR3: CATYSGGASEQYF
V: TRBV6-8
J: TRBJ2-7
D: TRBD2
size: -

DNA: TGTGCCAGCAGCTTACAATTGACTAGCGGGAGTCGCTACGATGAAGAGACCCAGTACTTC
CDR3: CASSLQLTSGSRYDEETQYF
V: TRBV12-1
J: TRBJ2-5
D: -
size: -

DNA: TGTGCCAGCAGACATCCCGGGACAGGGGGAGATGAAAAACTGTTTTTT
CDR3: CASRHPGTGGDEKLFF
V: TRBV7-7
J: TRBJ1-4
D: TRBD1
size: -

DNA: TGTGCCAGTAGTACCTCAGGGTACGAGCAGTACTTC
CDR3: CASSTSGYEQYF
V: TRBV19
J: TRBJ2-7
D: -
size: -

DNA: TGTGCCAGCAGTTTGGCCGGACAGGCTGGTTATGGCTACACCTTC
CDR3: CASSLAGQAGYGYTF
V: TRBV28
J: TRBJ1-2
D: TRBD1
size: -

DNA: TGTGCCAGTAGTATCCCGAAAAAAGCTTTCTTT
CDR3: CASSIPKKAFF
V: TRBV19
J: TRBJ1-1
D: -
size: -

DNA: TGTGCCAGCCTCCGAGGACAGGGCTCGGGGGCCAACGTCCTGACTTTC
CDR3: CASLRGQGSGANVLTF
V: TRBV19
J: TRBJ2-6
D: TRBD1
size: -

DNA: TGCAGCGTTGAAGAATGGGGTAACTCCTACGAGCAGTACTTC
CDR3: CSVEEWGNSYEQYF
V: TRBV29-1
J: TRBJ2-7
D: -
size: -

DNA: TGTGCCTGCCAACCGGGACAGGGGCCCGTAGCGCGGGGCTACACCTTC
CDR3: CACQPGQGPVARGYTF
V: TRBV30
J: TRBJ1-2
D: TRBD1
size: -

DNA: TGTGCCATCAGTGAAGGACGATACGAGCAGTACTTC
CDR3: CAISEGRYEQYF
V: TRBV6-1
J: TRBJ2-7
D: -
size: -

DNA: TGTGCCAGCCTAGCCCCGGGACCGCTCTATGGCTACACCTTC
CDR3: CASLAPGPLYGYTF
V: TRBV6-8
J: TRBJ1-2
D: -
size: -

DNA: TGTGCCAGCAGCCCGACAGGGGCGATACGGGGAACTGAAGCTTTCTTT
CDR3: CASSPTGAIRGTEAFF
V: TRBV7-7
J: TRBJ1-1
D: TRBD1
size: -

DNA: TGTGCCAGCAGGCCTCAGGGGCTCTCCTACGAGCAGTACTTC
CDR3: CASRPQGLSYEQYF
V: TRBV28
J: TRBJ2-7
D: -
size: once

DNA: TGCGCCAGCAGCTTGGACGGGGGGGGGAGTCAGCCCCAGCATTTT
CDR3: CASSLDGGGSQPQHF
V: TRBV5-1
J: TRBJ1-5
D: -
size: -